This T cell receptor beta chain was observed in a study of regulatory T cells in long-lasting Graves disease. This clonotype was counted at least ten times. Assembly of TCR beta libraries relied on iRepertoire HTBI primers together with Arm-PCR of CDR3 regions. TCRdb re-derived calls from the multiplex PCR reads in MiXCR, one entry per CDR3 protein. This sample has a few hundred thousand distinct CDR3 sequences; around a fifth occur once, and the top ten carry roughly 6.9%. The time point denotes: persistent/refractory GD, antithyroid drugs over 5 years with positive TRAb. Generation of the TCR library employed RNA extracted from PBMCs. The CDR3 spans 16 residues. V was trimmed by 6 bases and J by 0 bases, leaving 18 bases between them. Germline V CDR1 and CDR2: DFQATT, SNEGSKA (reference sequence).

The sample consisted of peripheral blood mononuclear cells (PBMCs), taken when the disease was refractory, from a patient treated with antithyroid drugs. The chain combines TRBV20-1 with TRBJ1-5, with D unresolved. This receptor was taken from a female donor with Graves disease. The CDR3 region is CSAANRGNDSNQPQHF. Written as DNA, the CDR3 is TGCAGTGCGGCCAATCGGGGTAACGATAGCAATCAGCCCCAGCATTTT.